This entry lists 32 T cell receptor beta chains sequenced from one sample in a study of cytomegalovirus exposure and HLA in healthy donors. Data came from immunoSEQ multiplex PCR; TCRdb stores just in-frame clones and leaves some out. The sample records under 140,000 clones, 88% being singletons. Sample: PBMCs. Receptor source: a woman aged 25-40 years in good health and CMV-seropositive.

Regarding this clone: At the DNA level, this CDR3 is encoded by other sequences in the same sample as well. This chain uses TRBV5-1 with TRBJ1-1; D is perhaps TRBD1 (6 bases). V lost 3 bases and J 4 bases, leaving 13 bases between the germline ends. Germline V lookup: CDR1 SGHRS, CDR2 YFSETQ. The CDR3 is 14 amino acids. DNA of the CDR3: TGCGCCAGCAGCTGGGGGCGGGGGGTCACTGAAGCTTTCTTT. As protein: CASSWGRGVTEAFF.

This clone was detected a few times. The genes are TRBV6-4 and TRBJ2-3; tentatively, D is TRBD2 (6 bases). CDR1 is MRHNA, CDR2 SNTAGT, per germline. V shed 3 bases and J shed 2 bases, with 12 bases lying between them. The length of the CDR3 is 15 residues. The CDR3 spells CASSEGLQDTDTQYF. The CDR3 DNA is TGTGCCAGCAGTGAGGGACTTCAAGACACAGATACGCAGTATTTT.

The V call is TRBV9, the J call TRBJ1-3; TRBD1 aligns across 7 bases. CDR3 length equals 14 residues. Per germline, CDR1 SGDLS and CDR2 YYNGEE. The V and J ends lost 1 base and 4 bases, in that order; junction bases with no gene match: 2. The CDR3 sequence: CASSVSGQGNTIYF. The CDR3, as DNA: TGTGCCAGCAGCGTATCGGGACAGGGAAACACCATATATTTT.

J is TRBJ1-4 and V is TRBV15; possible D gene TRBD1, 6 bases. The CDR3 is 15 residues long. Trimming removed 4 bases from V and 2 bases from J, with 11 bases in between. Germline V lookup: CDR1 LNHNV, CDR2 YYDKDF (reference sequence). The CDR3 here is CATSTQTGTNEKLFF. Written as DNA, the CDR3 is TGTGCCACCAGCACGCAGACAGGTACTAATGAAAAACTGTTTTTT.

The chain has TRBV19 and TRBJ2-3; 9 nucleotides match TRBD2. Germline assignment: CDR1 LNHDA and CDR2 SQIVND (reference sequence). V was pared by 5 bases and J by 0 bases, with 6 bases of the junction left unmatched. This CDR3 has 16 amino acids. The CDR3 DNA is TGTGCCAGTAGTGTAGCGGGGGTACCTAGCACAGATACGCAGTATTTT. The encoded protein is CASSVAGVPSTDTQYF.

About this clone: Other nucleotide sequences from this sample produce the same CDR3. This rearrangement joins TRBV9 to TRBJ2-1, with D maybe TRBD1 (6 bases). From germline, CDR1 is SGDLS and CDR2 YYNGEE. This CDR3 spans 15 amino acids. Trimming cost V 1 base and J 1 base, with 9 bases left between them. The CDR3 sequence is CASSVRGGSYNEQFF. CDR3 in DNA: TGTGCCAGCAGCGTAAGAGGGGGATCCTACAATGAGCAGTTCTTC. Based on the CDR3 plus reference TRBV9 and TRBJ2-1, the full variable domain is DSGVTQTPKHLITATGQRVTLRCSPRSGDLSVYWYQQSLDQGLQFLIQYYNGEERAKGNILERFSAQQFPDLHSELNLSSLELGDSALYFCASSVRGGSYNEQFFGPGTRLTVL.

This chain connects TRBV5-6 to TRBJ1-2; 9 positions match TRBD1. CDR3 size: 15 residues. The germline V gene has CDR1 SGHDT and CDR2 YYEEEE. Germline trimming cut 0 bases from V and 5 bases from J; bases unmatched to any gene: 5. The CDR3 here is CASSLGGQGWYGYTF. CDR3 in DNA: TGTGCCAGCAGCTTGGGAGGACAGGGGTGGTATGGCTACACCTTC.

The chain couples TRBV6-8 to TRBJ2-7; 12 bases match TRBD2. J was trimmed by 4 bases and V by 7 bases; bases with no gene match: 2. Germline V gene lookup returns CDR1 MNHGY and CDR2 SAAAGT. This CDR3 is 13 amino acids long. In DNA form, the CDR3 reads TGTGCCAGCATCGGACTAGCGGGATACGAGCAGTACTTC. Its translation: CASIGLAGYEQYF.

The J gene is TRBJ2-5, the V gene TRBV28; TRBD2 matches at 11 bases. J was trimmed by 5 bases and V by 5 bases; bases with no gene match: 7. Per germline, CDR1 MDHEN and CDR2 SYDVKM. The CDR3 covers 15 residues. CDR3 sequence (DNA): TGTGCCAGCAGTGTTAGCGGGAGGGAGGTGGAGACCCAGTACTTC. It specifies CASSVSGREVETQYF.

The rearrangement joins TRBV20-1 to TRBJ2-3; D may be TRBD1 (5 bases). This CDR3 region has 11 residues. V lost 2 bases and J lost 5, with 5 bases in between. Germline lookup yields CDR1 DFQATT and CDR2 SNEGSKA (reference sequence). CDR3 DNA: TGCAGTGCTAGAAGGGGAGATACGCAGTATTTT. It is translated as CSARRGDTQYF.

This clone has only a few counts. Here the CDR3 reads CASSVGRTGLNEKLFF. The CDR3 DNA reads as TGTGCCAGCAGCGTAGGTAGGACAGGGCTTAATGAAAAACTGTTTTTT. This sequence joins TRBV9 and TRBJ1-4, with TRBD1 identical over 8 bases. This CDR3 contains 16 residues. From germline, CDR1 is SGDLS and CDR2 YYNGEE. Germline trimming cut 0 bases from V and 4 bases from J; bases unmatched to any gene: 5.

The chain uses TRBV11-2 and TRBJ2-1, with TRBD2 matching over 12 bases. This CDR3 has 15 residues. Germline assignment: CDR1 SGHAT and CDR2 FQNNGV. The trim removed 5 bases at V and 9 bases at J, leaving 8 bases unmatched. CDR3 sequence reads: CASSPQTSGRGEQFF. CDR3 sequence (DNA): TGTGCCAGCAGCCCACAGACTAGCGGGAGAGGTGAGCAGTTCTTC.

The genes are TRBV7-8 and TRBJ2-1, with TRBD2 as a possible D gene (5 bases). From germline, CDR1 is SGHVS and CDR2 FQNEAQ. The CDR3 is 11 residues long. Trimming shortened V by 5 bases and J by 8 bases, and 7 bases separated the two germline ends. The CDR3 bases are TGTGCCAGCAGCGTCGGGGATGAGCAGTTCTTC. Protein product: CASSVGDEQFF.

The chain couples TRBV30 to TRBJ2-5; 7 nucleotides agree with TRBD1. The ends lost 2 bases at V and 7 bases at J; junction bases unmatched: 16. The CDR3 has 16 amino acids. CDR1 and CDR2 from the germline V gene are GTSNPN and SVGIG (reference sequence). CDR3 residues: CAWSNTGQTLSGTQYF. CDR3 nucleotides: TGTGCCTGGAGTAATACGGGACAGACCCTTTCTGGGACCCAGTACTTC. The whole variable domain, remainder taken from reference TRBV30 and TRBJ2-5, is SQTIHQWPATLVQPVGSPLSLECTVEGTSNPNLYWYRQAAGRGLQLLFYSVGIGQISSEVPQNLSASRPQDRQFILSSKKLLLSDSGFYLCAWSNTGQTLSGTQYFGPGTRLLVL.

V usage is TRBV5-1 and J usage is TRBJ2-1, with D possibly TRBD2 on 6 matching bases. V gave up 1 base and J gave up 5 bases, with 10 bases separating them. Germline V gene lookup returns CDR1 SGHRS and CDR2 YFSETQ. The CDR3 length is 14 residues. DNA of the CDR3: TGCGCCAGCAGCTTGCGGTGGGGGGACAATGAGCAGTTCTTC. This codes for CASSLRWGDNEQFF. The variable domain in full, completed from reference TRBV5-1 and TRBJ2-1, reads KAGVTQTPRYLIKTRGQQVTLSCSPISGHRSVSWYQQTPGQGLQFLFEYFSETQRNKGNFPGRFSGRQFSNSRSEMNVSTLELGDSALYLCASSLRWGDNEQFFGPGTRLTVL.

The chain employs TRBV10-1 and TRBJ1-3, with 7 positions matching TRBD1. From germline, CDR1 is WNHNN and CDR2 SYGVQD (reference sequence). The CDR3 is 16 residues long. V lost 0 bases, J lost 8 bases, and 10 bases stayed unmatched. CDR3 protein: CASSESDRVIVDTIYF. DNA of the CDR3: TGCGCCAGCAGTGAGTCTGACAGGGTTATCGTAGACACCATATATTTT.

The chain carries TRBV14 and TRBJ2-7, with 9 bases aligning to TRBD1. The CDR3 extends over 14 amino acids. V trimming: 1 base; J trimming: 9 bases; junction bases outside the gene matches: 7. Germline CDR1 SGHDN, CDR2 FVKESK. The CDR3 DNA reads TGTGCCAGCAGCCAAGTGGGACAGGGTTTTGGGCAGTACTTC. Encoded protein: CASSQVGQGFGQYF.

The J gene is TRBJ2-7, the V gene TRBV19, with 8 nucleotides matching TRBD2. Germline values: CDR1 LNHDA, CDR2 SQIVND (reference sequence). This CDR3 is 15 amino acids long. V was clipped by 4 bases and J by 6 bases; unmatched bases: 11. The CDR3 region is CASSKRSGGPGEQYF. The CDR3 bases are TGTGCCAGTAGTAAGAGATCGGGAGGGCCGGGCGAGCAGTACTTC.

The chain uses TRBV25-1 and TRBJ1-5; no reliable D call. The CDR3 covers 17 residues. The V end lost 2 bases, the J end lost 0 bases, and 14 bases lay between the germline ends. The germline gives CDR1 MGHDK, CDR2 SYGVNS. The CDR3 is CASSEQRACDSNQPQHF. Here the CDR3 DNA reads TGTGCCAGCAGTGAACAGAGGGCGTGCGATAGCAATCAGCCCCAGCATTTT.

This chain uses TRBV4-2 with TRBJ2-7, with 9 bases fitting TRBD2. The CDR3 loop spans 15 amino acids. The trim removed 2 bases at V and 1 base at J, leaving 3 bases unmatched. In germline, CDR1 is LGHNA, CDR2 YNFKEQ. CDR3 amino acids: CASSQNAGGSYEQYF. In nucleotides, the CDR3 is TGTGCCAGCAGCCAAAATGCGGGGGGGTCCTACGAGCAGTACTTC.

V is TRBV13 and J is TRBJ2-7; a weak D match, TRBD2 (5 bases). V shed 5 bases and J shed 6 bases, with 26 bases lying between them. The CDR3 length is 17 residues. Germline CDR1 is PRHDT and CDR2 is FYEKMQ (reference sequence). The DNA of the CDR3 is TGTGCCAGCAGCCCCCGAGGGTCCGGGTTTCACCCCCCCGAGCAGTACTTC. Protein product: CASSPRGSGFHPPEQYF.

V is TRBV5-1 and J is TRBJ2-3; TRBD1 matches 7 bases. The V and J ends lost 4 bases and 4 bases, in that order; junction bases with no gene match: 3. Germline V gives CDR1 SGHRS, CDR2 YFSETQ. This CDR3 contains 13 residues. CDR3 amino acids: CASSKQGADTQYF. The CDR3 DNA is TGCGCCAGCAGCAAGCAGGGGGCAGATACGCAGTATTTT.

The rearrangement joins TRBV4-3 to TRBJ2-1; D might be TRBD1 (5 bases). Germline V gene sequence: CDR1 LGHNA, CDR2 YSLEER. This CDR3 comprises 15 residues. Trimming removed 0 bases at V and 8 bases at J, with 14 bases between. The chain's CDR3 is CASSQDLRVKYEQFF. In DNA, the CDR3 is TGCGCCAGCAGCCAAGATCTCAGGGTGAAATATGAGCAGTTCTTC.

J is TRBJ2-2 and V is TRBV4-1; 12 bases line up with TRBD2. Germline-derived CDR1 and CDR2 are MGHRA and YSYEKL. The CDR3 runs 17 residues. Losses at the gene ends were 3 bases for V and 0 bases for J; bases not matched to a gene: 2. DNA of the CDR3: TGCGCCAGCAGCCAGGGACTAGCGGGTCCGAACACCGGGGAGCTGTTTTTT. Protein: CASSQGLAGPNTGELFF.

The genes are TRBV14 and TRBJ1-1, with D unresolved. V was shortened by 2 bases and J by 4 bases, with 14 bases between the two germline ends. Germline-derived CDR1 and CDR2 are SGHDN and FVKESK. The CDR3 has 15 residues. The chain's CDR3 is CASSQSAVAGTEAFF. As DNA, the CDR3 is TGTGCCAGCAGCCAATCAGCGGTGGCGGGCACTGAAGCTTTCTTT. The complete variable domain, with remaining parts taken from reference TRBV14 and TRBJ1-1, reads EAGVTQFPSHSVIEKGQTVTLRCDPISGHDNLYWYRRVMGKEIKFLLHFVKESKQDESGMPNNRFLAERTGGTYSTLKVQPAELEDSGVYFCASSQSAVAGTEAFFGQGTRLTVV.

The genes are TRBV6-1 and TRBJ2-5; perhaps TRBD2 as D (5 bases). CDR1 MNHNS and CDR2 SASEGT come from the germline V gene. The CDR3 covers 14 residues. V lost 6 bases to trimming and J lost 2 bases, with 13 bases between them. The CDR3 DNA reads TGTGCCAGCAGAAAAAGGACTCTACAAGAGACCCAGTACTTC. Its translation: CASRKRTLQETQYF.

The chain uses TRBV6-5 and TRBJ1-3; weak D call: TRBD1 (6 bases). The V gene lost 6 bases and the J gene lost 0 bases, with 12 bases spanning the gap. CDR1 MNHEY and CDR2 SVGAGI come from the germline V gene. The CDR3 sequence is 15 residues long. CDR3 DNA: TGTGCCAGCAGAACTACAGGGAGCTCTGGAAACACCATATATTTT. As protein: CASRTTGSSGNTIYF.

J is TRBJ1-1 and V is TRBV30; D may be TRBD1 (6 bases). Germline CDR1 is GTSNPN and CDR2 is SVGIG (reference sequence). V was trimmed by 4 bases and J by 3 bases, leaving 15 bases between them. CDR3 length: 14 amino acids. CDR3 coding DNA: TGTGCCTGGAAGGACACAGGGCGGGACACTGAAGCTTTCTTT. It codes for CAWKDTGRDTEAFF.

For the CDR3, the DNA is TGTGCCAGCAGAGTCGGGGGGCGAATAGAGGGCTACACCTTC. The encoded protein is CASRVGGRIEGYTF. The chain combines TRBV6-6 with TRBJ1-2, with D perhaps matching TRBD1 (6 bases). The CDR3 loop spans 14 amino acids. Germline CDR1 is MNHNY and CDR2 is SVGAGI (reference sequence). Trimming left V 6 bases short and J 8 bases short, with 19 bases between.

Comment on this clone: Other DNA variants within this sample encode the same CDR3. The V call is TRBV7-2, the J call TRBJ2-5; 8 nucleotides line up with TRBD2. The junction had 5 bases not matched to a gene; V was cut back by 1 base and J by 1 base. CDR1 is SGHTA, CDR2 FQGNSA, per germline. The CDR3 spans 16 residues. The CDR3 DNA reads TGTGCCAGCAGCTTAGGTGTTAGCGGGGTCCAAGAGACCCAGTACTTC. Protein: CASSLGVSGVQETQYF.

This clone was counted once. This rearrangement joins TRBV11-2 to TRBJ2-7; weak D call: TRBD1 (6 bases). With 1 base removed from V and 3 bases from J, the gap between germline ends came to 16 bases. Germline CDR1 reads SGHAT; CDR2 reads FQNNGV. The CDR3 loop spans 16 amino acids. CDR3: CASSLADSLVNYEQYF. The CDR3 DNA reads as TGTGCCAGCAGCTTAGCGGACAGTCTCGTCAACTACGAGCAGTACTTC.

V gene TRBV19 combines with J gene TRBJ1-2, with TRBD1 matching 7 bases. The V and J ends lost 7 bases and 5 bases, in that order; junction bases with no gene match: 25. The CDR3 is 19 residues long. Germline V gene lookup returns CDR1 LNHDA and CDR2 SQIVND (reference sequence). The CDR3 loop reads CASTPAPKQGPVSLYGYTF. In nucleotides, the CDR3 is TGTGCCAGTACCCCAGCCCCCAAACAGGGGCCCGTCTCTCTTTATGGCTACACCTTC.